One TCR beta chain is described in this entry. Antigen specificity is unknown. Distinct nucleotide sequences in the sample also encode this CDR3. These data originate in a study of cytomegalovirus exposure and HLA in healthy donors. Whole-study context: An analysis done earlier identified approximately 120 million unique TCR beta sequences from 190 million or so T cells. Within an early data release were about 85 million unique TCRs drawn from HLA-typed donors.

Study results and limitations: Analysis was carried out at a later point, and it linked a missense DCLRE1C variant to TCR beta V- and J-gene trimming. Researchers left out some V segments, among them TRBV6-2 and TRBV6-3, as indistinguishable.

V was clipped by 1 base and J by 1 base, with 7 bases between them. CDR1 SGDLS and CDR2 YYNGEE come from the germline V gene. CDR3 size: 14 residues. A multiplex PCR was run with 60 Vbeta primers and 13 Jbeta primers. Here immunoSEQ multiplex PCR was the method, and the copy in TCRdb shows in-frame clones only, minus some. Counted here are about 180,000 clones, about 77% occurring once; the ten biggest clones make up around 2.3%. The specimen sequenced was PBMCs. The genes are TRBV9 and TRBJ2-3; a weak D match, TRBD2 (5 bases). This clonotype originated in a woman in her twenties or thirties in good health and CMV-seropositive. The CDR3 DNA reads TGTGCCAGCAGCGTAAACGGGGGCACAGATACGCAGTATTTT. Its protein product is CASSVNGGTDTQYF.